These 10 T cell receptor beta chains originate from one sample sequenced in a study of cytomegalovirus exposure and HLA in healthy donors (dated by TCRdb to 2017 to 2019). Libraries were constructed by the immunoSEQ multiplex PCR assay. The source is immuneACCESS, and TCRdb retained only in-frame sequences with V and J called. Part of the clones is not carried over; for the studies checked, unresolved V genes explain less than half of this, and the remainder is unexplained. The sample includes some 350,000 clones, with around 90% observed a single time. The top ten clonotypes cover about 1.2% of the sample. The sequenced material came from PBMCs. These receptors all stem from a woman in her 30s in good health and CMV-seropositive.

This chain links TRBV5-1 with TRBJ2-7; 8 bases line up with TRBD1. Germline values: CDR1 SGHRS, CDR2 YFSETQ. The CDR3 is 16 amino acids. V was pared by 1 base and J by 3 bases, with 9 bases of the junction left unmatched. The CDR3 sequence is CASSLRPGQELYEQYF. As DNA, the CDR3 is TGCGCCAGCAGCTTGCGACCGGGACAGGAACTCTACGAGCAGTACTTC.

This clone was found a few times. This rearrangement joins TRBV6-5 to TRBJ1-5; D remains unclear. The CDR3 spans 13 residues. From germline, CDR1 is MNHEY and CDR2 SVGAGI. The germline V and J ends were trimmed by 7 bases and 0 bases, with 7 bases remaining between them. The CDR3 sequence: CASTRNSNQPQHF. The CDR3 DNA reads TGTGCCAGCACTAGAAATAGCAATCAGCCCCAGCATTTT.

The CDR3 reads CASSLAAETQYF. The CDR3 bases are TGTGCCAGCAGCTTAGCGGCGGAGACCCAGTACTTC. This chain uses TRBV7-6 with TRBJ2-5; D is uncertain. CDR3 length equals 12 residues. CDR1 SGHVS and CDR2 FNYEAQ come from the germline V gene. V was shortened by 0 bases and J by 5 bases, with 4 bases between the two germline ends.

The rearrangement joins TRBV11-2 to TRBJ2-7, with 10 bases lining up with TRBD2. The V and J ends lost 8 bases and 3 bases, in that order; junction bases with no gene match: 7. The length of the CDR3 is 14 residues. The germline V gene encodes CDR1 SGHAT and CDR2 FQNNGV. The CDR3 DNA reads as TGTGCCAGCCGTGAACCTAGCGGGGGCTACGAGCAGTACTTC. Translating it yields CASREPSGGYEQYF.

The rearrangement links TRBV7-2 to TRBJ2-7; TRBD2 matches at 7 bases. The germline gives CDR1 SGHTA, CDR2 FQGNSA. The CDR3 contains 14 residues. J lost 5 bases, V lost 3 bases, and 7 bases had no gene match. This chain's CDR3 is CASSFGGRDDEQYF. The CDR3 DNA sequence: TGTGCCAGCAGCTTCGGCGGGAGAGACGACGAGCAGTACTTC.

The rearrangement links TRBV25-1 to TRBJ2-2; 11 bases are shared with TRBD1. CDR1 is MGHDK, CDR2 SYGVNS, per germline. V was pared by 5 bases and J by 3 bases, with 8 bases of the junction left unmatched. This CDR3 is 17 amino acids long. The CDR3 here is CASSPPGQGAYTGELFF. The CDR3 DNA sequence: TGTGCCAGCAGTCCACCTGGACAGGGGGCCTACACCGGGGAGCTGTTTTTT.

The genes are TRBV7-6 and TRBJ2-7; 7 nucleotides match TRBD1. V shed 5 bases and J 3 bases; nucleotides not matched to a gene: 10. Per germline, CDR1 SGHVS and CDR2 FNYEAQ. CDR3 length equals 15 residues. CDR3 amino acids: CASSLRQGNGYEQYF. CDR3 DNA sequence: TGTGCCAGCAGCCTTCGACAGGGAAACGGCTACGAGCAGTACTTC.

The chain employs TRBV14 and TRBJ2-1; 8 nucleotides agree with TRBD2. V lost 2 bases and J lost 3; bases outside the gene matches: 6. The CDR3 covers 16 residues. Germline CDR1 and CDR2: SGHDN and FVKESK. The CDR3: CASSQRPGLDYNEQFF. The CDR3 DNA sequence: TGTGCCAGCAGCCAACGACCGGGACTAGACTACAATGAGCAGTTCTTC.

V usage is TRBV19 and J usage is TRBJ2-3; tentatively, D is TRBD1 (5 bases). CDR3 length: 14 amino acids. V lost 1 base and J 2 bases, leaving 7 bases between the germline ends. From germline, CDR1 is LNHDA and CDR2 SQIVND (reference sequence). This CDR3 reads CASSIGGLTDTQYF. CDR3 coding DNA: TGTGCCAGTAGTATAGGGGGCCTCACAGATACGCAGTATTTT.

This clone was seen a few times. The V call is TRBV7-9, the J call TRBJ1-6, with 11 bases that match TRBD1. The CDR3 consists of 16 residues. Trimming removed 5 bases from V and 5 bases from J; junction bases left unmatched: 5. Germline assignment: CDR1 SEHNR and CDR2 FQNEAQ (reference sequence). Written as DNA, the CDR3 is TGTGCCAGCAGCCCCGGGACAGGGGGAAATAATTCACCCCTCCACTTT. It is translated as CASSPGTGGNNSPLHF.